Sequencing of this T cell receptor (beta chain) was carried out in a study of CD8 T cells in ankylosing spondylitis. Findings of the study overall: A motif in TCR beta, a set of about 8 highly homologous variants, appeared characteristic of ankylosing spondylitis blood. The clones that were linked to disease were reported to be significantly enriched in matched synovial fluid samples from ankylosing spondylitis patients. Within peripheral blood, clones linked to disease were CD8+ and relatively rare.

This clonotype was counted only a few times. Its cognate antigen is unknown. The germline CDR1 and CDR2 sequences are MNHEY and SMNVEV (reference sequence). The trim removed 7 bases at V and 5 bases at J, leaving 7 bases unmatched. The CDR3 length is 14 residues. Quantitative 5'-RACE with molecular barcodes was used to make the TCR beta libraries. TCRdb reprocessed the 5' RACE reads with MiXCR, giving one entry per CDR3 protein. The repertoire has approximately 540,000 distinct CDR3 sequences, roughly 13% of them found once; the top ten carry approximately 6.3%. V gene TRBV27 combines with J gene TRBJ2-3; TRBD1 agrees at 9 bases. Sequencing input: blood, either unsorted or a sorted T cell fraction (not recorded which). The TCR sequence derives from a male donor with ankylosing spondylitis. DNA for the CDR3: TGTGCCAGCACACGCCGGGACAGGGAAGATACGCAGTATTTT. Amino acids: CASTRRDREDTQYF.